This paragraph reports one TCR beta chain. This specimen comes from a study of shared clonotypes between healthy human individuals. The repertoire was sequenced with immunoSEQ multiplex PCR; TCRdb's copy has only in-frame clones and lacks some. This sample has about 2.4 million clones, with approximately 94% found just once. The CDR3 covers 14 residues. The germline V gene encodes CDR1 SNHLY and CDR2 FYNNEI. The ends were cut back, 7 bases at V and 0 bases at J, with 10 bases in the middle. Sequenced material: naive CD4+ T cells from PBMCs. Subset specified: CD45RA+ positively selected. The chain employs TRBV2 and TRBJ1-5; D gene unclear. This sequence was found in a man aged 18 to 35 in good health. Some clones in this sample may be carry-over from other donors' samples. This CDR3 reads CASIEQPSNQPQHF. The CDR3 region has the DNA TGTGCCAGCATCGAACAGCCTAGCAATCAGCCCCAGCATTTT.